The 5 T cell receptor beta chains below come from one sample, sequenced in a study of CD8+CD57+ T cells in acquired aplastic anemia. Those patients picked for sequencing had displayed CD8+CD57+ cell expansion on flow cytometry. Genomic DNA constituted the template upon which TCR beta VDJ and CDR3 profiling was performed. TCRdb independently ran MiXCR on the reads; one entry per CDR3 protein. This sample has approximately 300,000 distinct CDR3 sequences; approximately 57% occur once, and the top ten carry 1.3%. Sequencing was carried out using sorted CD4+, CD8+, or CD8+CD57+ T cells (not recorded which) from PBMCs. The origin of the receptors is a human donor with aplastic anemia.

The chain's CDR3 is CSARVDTNQPSGGVYNEQYF. In DNA, the CDR3 is TGCAGTGCTAGGGTAGACACAAACCAACCTAGCGGGGGGGTTTACAATGAGCAGTATTTT. The V call is TRBV20-1, the J call TRBJ2-3, with 12 bases aligning to TRBD2. This CDR3 is 20 amino acids long. CDR1 and CDR2 (germline): DFQATT, SNEGSKA (reference sequence). V trimming: 3 bases; J trimming: 11 bases; junction bases outside the gene matches: 27.

The chain links TRBV2 to TRBJ1-1, with no clear D. This CDR3 region has 16 residues. Trimming removed 0 bases at V and 5 bases at J, with 16 bases between. Germline V gives CDR1 SNHLY, CDR2 FYNNEI. The CDR3 here is CASSEALMGKWTEAFF. The CDR3 bases are TGTGCCAGCAGTGAAGCGCTTATGGGTAAATGGACTGAAGCTTTCTTT.

The chain is built from TRBV15 and TRBJ1-6; possible D gene TRBD1, 5 bases. The CDR3 consists of 15 residues. Germline V gives CDR1 LNHNV, CDR2 YYDKDF (reference sequence). The germline V and J ends were trimmed by 5 bases and 7 bases, with 15 bases remaining between them. CDR3 nucleotides: TGTGCCACCAGCTACCGGACGGGGCCAAATTCACCCCTCCACTTT. Translating it yields CATSYRTGPNSPLHF.

The gene calls are TRBV7-2 and TRBJ1-3, with 9 bases matching TRBD1. CDR3 length equals 17 residues. J gave up 0 bases and V 2 bases, and 5 bases lay outside the gene matches. Germline V gene sequence: CDR1 SGHTA, CDR2 FQGNSA. The CDR3 sequence: CASSLRDRVLSGNTIYF. As DNA, the CDR3 is TGTGCCAGCAGCTTAAGGGACAGGGTCCTCTCTGGAAACACCATATATTTT.

V and J are TRBV7-9 and TRBJ2-5, with D possibly being TRBD1 or TRBD2 (5 bases each). Looked up from germline, CDR1 is SEHNR and CDR2 is FQNEAQ (reference sequence). V lost 8 bases, J lost 2 bases, and 15 bases lay in between. The CDR3 is 14 residues long. CDR3 protein: CASGDQESQETQYF. In DNA, the CDR3 is TGTGCCAGCGGGGACCAAGAAAGTCAAGAGACCCAGTACTTC.